This T cell receptor beta chain emerged from a study of blood T cell repertoires in COVID-19. The wider study: The analysed material was cDNA or gDNA that came from T cells, B-cell-depleted T cells, or PBMCs.

The method was immunoSEQ multiplex PCR; TCRdb's version includes in-frame clones alone and lacks a portion of them. This sample carries approximately 250,000 clones, approximately 90% of them seen once, and the ten largest clones take about 2.2%. The CDR3 has 16 residues. V trimming: 1 base; J trimming: 7 bases; junction bases outside the gene matches: 6. Germline V gene lookup returns CDR1 LGHNA and CDR2 YNFKEQ. The sample comprised peripheral blood. The TCR was taken from a man aged 25-45 years who had recovered from COVID-19. This chain links TRBV4-2 with TRBJ2-1, with 11 bases lining up with TRBD2. Written as DNA, the CDR3 is TGTGCCAGCAGCCAAGTGGGGACTAGCGGACGTAATGAGCAGTTCTTC. Its protein is CASSQVGTSGRNEQFF.